The text below deals with one T cell receptor (beta chain). Antigen specificity is unknown. The data were taken from a study of a mutant IDH1 vaccine in newly diagnosed glioma. Background on the study: Across weeks 1, 3, 5, 7, 11, 15, 19 and 23, patients received a vaccination each time, eight in all. Radiotherapy alone preceded vaccination by 4-6 weeks; alternatively, vaccination started with temozolomide cycles. Beforehand, treatment had been radiotherapy, temozolomide, or both; the majority received both.

The germline CDR1 and CDR2 sequences are LNHNV and YYDKDF (reference sequence). The CDR3 contains 14 residues. Between the trimmed V and J ends, which lost 0 bases and 6 bases, there was a span of 9 bases. Indicated time point: week 11, during vaccination. Vaccinated patients received 300 ug of mutant IDH1 20-mer peptide per dose, with topical imiquimod. Broader study findings: Pseudoprogression seemingly bore no relation to changes in top peripheral T cell clonotypes.

The protocol was immunoSEQ multiplex PCR, while the TCRdb copy is restricted to in-frame clones and leaves out a portion. This table holds more than 30,000 clones, 90% found once. The sequence was obtained from a man aged 18 to 30 with glioma. The rearrangement joins TRBV15 to TRBJ2-1, with D unresolved. Material: PBMCs, obtained from a glioma patient whose treatment included an IDH1 peptide vaccine. Here the CDR3 reads CATSRDLTLNEQFF. In nucleotides, the CDR3 is TGTGCCACCAGCAGAGATCTAACCCTCAATGAGCAGTTCTTC.